A single sample is the source of the 7 T cell receptor beta chains below, sequenced in a study of beta chain features in type 1 diabetes. Overall study results and limits: Moderate yet significant TCRB CDR3 shortening was seen in Type 1 diabetes patients in all four CD4+ subsets.

TCRB transcripts that were expressed got sequenced, as all of the isolated RNA had been reverse transcribed. The assay was immunoSEQ multiplex PCR, and TCRdb's table has in-frame clones only and misses some. The table lists 640,000 or so clones, about an eighth of them singletons, with less than 0.025% in the top ten. Antigens for these TCRs are unknown. Sequenced: naive CD4+ T cells from blood. The receptors were gathered from a young man with type 1 diabetes.

This clone was found a few times. The DNA for the CDR3 is TGTGCCAGCAGCTTAGGGGACACAGGCGGACTTGAAAAACTGTTTTTT. This codes for CASSLGDTGGLEKLFF. The chain uses TRBV7-9 and TRBJ1-4; the D gene is possibly TRBD1 (6 bases). Germline V gives CDR1 SEHNR, CDR2 FQNEAQ (reference sequence). The CDR3 consists of 16 residues. The V gene lost 1 base and the J gene lost 7 bases, with 16 bases spanning the gap.

V is TRBV6-1 and J is TRBJ2-7; D is undetermined. The CDR3 covers 10 residues. V was clipped by 11 bases and J by 6 bases, with 11 bases between them. CDR1 is MNHNS and CDR2 is SASEGT in the germline V gene. The CDR3 sequence is CAGEVFEQYF. The CDR3 nucleotides are TGTGCCGGTGAGGTTTTCGAGCAGTACTTC.

The chain is built from TRBV6-1 and TRBJ2-7; no reliable D call. The CDR3 is made up of 13 amino acids. The germline V gene encodes CDR1 MNHNS and CDR2 SASEGT. V lost 2 bases to trimming and J lost 3 bases, with 8 bases between them. The DNA for the CDR3 is TGTGCCAGCAGTGAACCGTGGAGCTACGAGCAGTACTTC. Encoded protein: CASSEPWSYEQYF.

V usage is TRBV28 and J usage is TRBJ1-5; D is unclear. The CDR3 totals 16 residues. Trimming took off 4 bases at V and 5 bases at J, with 18 bases between the two ends. CDR1 and CDR2 from the germline V gene are MDHEN and SYDVKM. The CDR3 here is CASSSPPLGLYQPQHF. The CDR3 bases are TGTGCCAGCAGTTCACCCCCTTTAGGGCTTTATCAGCCCCAGCATTTT.

In this sample, this clone turned up a few times. This chain links TRBV6-6 with TRBJ1-2, with a tentative D call TRBD1 (5 bases). The CDR3 runs to 12 residues. From germline, CDR1 is MNHNY and CDR2 SVGAGI (reference sequence). The germline V and J ends were trimmed by 5 bases and 3 bases, with 7 bases remaining between them. The CDR3 loop is CASSGDDYGYTF. The DNA of the CDR3 is TGTGCCAGCAGTGGGGACGACTATGGCTACACCTTC.

V usage is TRBV9 and J usage is TRBJ1-4; D gene unclear. V lost 4 bases and J lost 0, with 7 bases in between. Germline V gene sequence: CDR1 SGDLS, CDR2 YYNGEE. CDR3 length: 14 amino acids. The CDR3 region is CASSFSATNEKLFF. CDR3 DNA: TGTGCCAGCAGCTTCAGTGCAACTAATGAAAAACTGTTTTTT.

This clone occurred a few times. The chain couples TRBV29-1 to TRBJ2-7; D unresolved. The CDR3 has 11 amino acids. The ends were cut back, 4 bases at V and 5 bases at J, with 9 bases in the middle. Germline CDR1 SQVTM, CDR2 ANQGSEA. The CDR3 loop is CSVGDGDEQYF. The CDR3 nucleotides read TGCAGCGTTGGAGATGGGGACGAGCAGTACTTC.